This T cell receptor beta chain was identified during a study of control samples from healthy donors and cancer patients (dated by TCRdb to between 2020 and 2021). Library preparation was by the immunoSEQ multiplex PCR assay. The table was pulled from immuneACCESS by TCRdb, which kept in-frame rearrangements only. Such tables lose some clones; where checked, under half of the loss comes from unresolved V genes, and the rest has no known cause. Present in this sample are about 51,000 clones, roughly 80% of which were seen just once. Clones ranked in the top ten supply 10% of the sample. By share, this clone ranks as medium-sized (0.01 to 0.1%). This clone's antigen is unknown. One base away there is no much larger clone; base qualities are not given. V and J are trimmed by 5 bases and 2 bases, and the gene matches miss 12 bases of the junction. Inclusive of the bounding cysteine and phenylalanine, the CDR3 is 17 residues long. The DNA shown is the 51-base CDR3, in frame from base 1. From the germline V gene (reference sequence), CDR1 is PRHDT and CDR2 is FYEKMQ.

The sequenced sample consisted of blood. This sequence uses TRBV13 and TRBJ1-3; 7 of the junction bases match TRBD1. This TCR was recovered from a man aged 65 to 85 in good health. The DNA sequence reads TGTGCCAGCAGCCGACTTTACAGGGGAGGTCCTGGAAACACCATATATTTT. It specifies CASSRLYRGGPGNTIYF.